This T cell receptor beta chain was captured by sequencing in a study of T cells in Graves' hyperthyroidism and ophthalmopathy. RNA transcripts gave rise to amplified TCR beta CDR3 regions. Primed by the HTBI set, a first-round RT-PCR was run on the TCR CDR3. TCRdb re-called the multiplex PCR reads with MiXCR, one entry per CDR3 protein. The top ten clones hold less than 4.5% of a sample with around 620,000 distinct CDR3 sequences, 15% to 20% of them seen once. There are 16 residues in the CDR3. The germline V and J ends were trimmed by 1 base and 5 bases, with 18 bases remaining between them. Germline assignment: CDR1 SGHTA and CDR2 FQGNSA. General study results and limits: Peripheral blood also featured most of the thyroid clonotypes expanded above 0.001.

There are many counts of this clonotype. What it binds is unknown. Patients counted as stable if ophthalmopathy did not develop within 18 months. Patients aged 18 to 65 had newly diagnosed hyperthyroidism lasting under 2 months. The source of the PBMCs was 10 ml of fresh peripheral blood. The chain is built from TRBV7-2 and TRBJ2-7, with D possibly being TRBD1 (5 bases). This sequence originates from a woman aged 25 to 39 with Graves' hyperthyroidism. Material: blood. The CDR3 DNA follows: TGTGCCAGCAGCTTAGAGGCTATCAGGGATAATAACGAGCAGTACTTC. Protein product: CASSLEAIRDNNEQYF.